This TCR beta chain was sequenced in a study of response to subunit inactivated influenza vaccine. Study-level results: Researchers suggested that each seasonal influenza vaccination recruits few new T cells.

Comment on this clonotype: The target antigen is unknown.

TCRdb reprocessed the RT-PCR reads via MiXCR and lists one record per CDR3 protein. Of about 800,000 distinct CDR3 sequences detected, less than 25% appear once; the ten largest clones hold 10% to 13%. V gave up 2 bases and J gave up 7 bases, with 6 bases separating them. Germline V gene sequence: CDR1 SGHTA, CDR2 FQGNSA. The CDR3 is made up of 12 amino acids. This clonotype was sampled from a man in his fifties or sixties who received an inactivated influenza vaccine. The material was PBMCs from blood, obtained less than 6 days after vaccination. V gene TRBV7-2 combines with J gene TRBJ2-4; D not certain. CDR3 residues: CASSLPYNIQYF. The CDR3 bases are TGTGCCAGCAGCTTACCTTACAACATTCAGTACTTC.